This note documents a single T cell receptor (beta chain) sequence. Its specificity is unknown. The sample originates from a study of T cell responses to AZD1222 COVID-19 vaccine. Broader study findings: Baseline serostatus was positive in only a handful of AZD1222 recipients.

V was pared by 5 bases and J by 9 bases, with 13 bases of the junction left unmatched. Germline V gene sequence: CDR1 SGHTA, CDR2 FQGNSA. This CDR3 has 15 residues. TCRdb's table, derived via immunoSEQ multiplex PCR, lists solely in-frame clones and lacks some. The sample lists more than 70,000 clones; 90% were seen once. The V and J genes are TRBV7-2 and TRBJ2-4; 7 bases map to TRBD1. This receptor was identified in an adult who received the AZD1222 COVID-19 vaccine. The input for sequencing was peripheral blood, taken 28 days after the second AZD1222 dose. CDR3 in amino acids: CASSPSTGQGGIQYF. The CDR3 DNA follows: TGTGCCAGCAGCCCTTCGACAGGGCAGGGCGGCATTCAGTACTTC.